A single sample gave rise to the 19 T cell receptor beta chains below, sequenced in a study of blood T cells in healthy people across ages. Primed by a sample-barcoded 5' primer and a J-beta primer mix, a second PCR proceeded for 7 to 11 cycles. TCRdb recomputed calls from the 5' RACE reads with MiXCR, one row per CDR3 protein. The sample has under 800,000 distinct CDR3 sequences; 40% to 45% are singletons. Sample: blood. The source is a woman in her sixties or seventies in good health.

This clonotype was counted once. V and J are TRBV4-2 and TRBJ2-7, with 11 nucleotides matching TRBD2. Trimming cost V 4 bases and J 5 bases; bases outside gene matches: 7. This CDR3 spans 15 amino acids. Germline V CDR1 and CDR2: LGHNA, YNFKEQ. The CDR3 region is CASSPETSGVNEQYF. In nucleotides, the CDR3 is TGTGCCAGCAGCCCCGAGACTAGCGGGGTTAACGAGCAGTACTTC.

Details on this clonotype: One end of the junction fails to match germline, which may point to a read error. The gene calls are TRBV13 and TRBJ1-1, with 10 bases aligning to TRBD1. The germline CDR1 and CDR2 sequences are PRHDT and FYEKMQ (reference sequence). The CDR3 covers 18 residues. CDR3 bases: TGTGCCAGCAGCCCGGAGTTTGGGACAGGGGCCAGGAACACTGAGGCTTTCTTT. Amino acids: CASSPEFGTGARNTEAFF.

This clonotype was recorded a few times. The chain combines TRBV6-2 or TRBV6-3 with TRBJ1-1, with 7 bases fitting TRBD1. Germline V gene data show CDR1 as MNHEY and CDR2 as SVGEGT. CDR3 length: 17 amino acids. The V segment lost 7 bases and the J segment 0 bases; nucleotides outside the gene matches: 14. The DNA of the CDR3 is TGTGCCAGCACAGGGGGTAAACGCAGGTCATTGAACACTGAAGCTTTCTTT. Its protein is CASTGGKRRSLNTEAFF.

This clonotype occurred once. This chain joins TRBV20-1 and TRBJ2-3, with D tentatively TRBD2 (6 bases). The V and J ends lost 3 bases and 6 bases respectively, with 16 bases between them. CDR3 length: 14 residues. The V gene's germline CDR1 is DFQATT and CDR2 SNEGSKA (reference sequence). CDR3 protein: CSARGGTHTDTQYF. The CDR3 DNA sequence: TGCAGTGCTAGGGGCGGGACGCACACTGATACGCAGTATTTT.

In the case of this clonotype: It is likely a read error, because the conserved phenylalanine at the end of the CDR3 is missing. The DNA is omitted, as the CDR3 cannot be located on it reliably, and the CDR3 follows TCRdb's listing. The chain is built from TRBV5-1 and TRBJ2-6; TRBD2 is the table's D call, not checked against the DNA. Germline V gene sequence: CDR1 SGHRS, CDR2 YFSETQ. The CDR3 region is 18 residues in length, termini included. The CDR3 loop is CASSSGGSAFSGANVLTI.

The chain has TRBV29-1 and TRBJ2-1; D may be TRBD2 (7 bases). The CDR3 covers 14 residues. Germline CDR1 reads SQVTM; CDR2 reads ANQGSEA. V was cut by 4 bases and J by 6 bases, with 16 bases left in between. DNA for the CDR3: TGCAGCGTTGTACTCGGGGGGCACTTCAATGAGCAGTTCTTC. Translation gives CSVVLGGHFNEQFF.

The chain is built from TRBV20-1 and TRBJ2-5; a possible D gene is TRBD2 (5 bases). Germline-derived CDR1 and CDR2 are DFQATT and SNEGSKA (reference sequence). This CDR3 region has 15 residues. V lost 3 bases and J lost 5, with 19 bases in between. CDR3 region: CSASKGRSGWETQYF. In DNA, the CDR3 is TGCAGTGCTAGTAAAGGGAGATCGGGTTGGGAGACCCAGTACTTC.

The CDR3 DNA follows: TGTGCCAGCATCCCCCTCACGGGGGGCTTCTACAATGAGCAGTTCTTC. Protein: CASIPLTGGFYNEQFF. The chain couples TRBV6-1 to TRBJ2-1, with TRBD2 as a possible D gene (7 bases). V lost 7 bases, J lost 3 bases, and 19 bases lay in between. Per germline, CDR1 MNHNS and CDR2 SASEGT. The CDR3 is made up of 16 amino acids.

For this clonotype: A much bigger clone sits one base away, suggesting this may be a read error. The CDR3 protein is CASSTLTGWNTETFF. As DNA, the CDR3 is TGTGCCAGCAGTACCCTGACAGGGTGGAACACTGAAACTTTCTTT. The chain employs TRBV12-3 or TRBV12-4 and TRBJ1-1; 7 bases align to TRBD1. This CDR3 is built from 15 residues.

The chain recombines TRBV29-1 with TRBJ2-4, with TRBD1 as a possible D gene (5 bases). TRBJ2-7 explains the end of the DNA better; the J call may be wrong. The germline gives CDR1 SQVTM, CDR2 ANQGSEA. The CDR3 extends over 13 amino acids. The CDR3 region is CSVRADNAYEQYF. The CDR3, as DNA: TGCAGCGTTCGGGCGGACAACGCCTACGAGCAGTACTTC.

Of note for this clonotype: One end of the junction is discordant with germline, which a read error may explain. The chain is built from TRBV14 and TRBJ2-4; perhaps D is TRBD1 or TRBD2 (6 bases each). The CDR3 is 14 amino acids. CDR1 is SGHDN, CDR2 FVKESK, per germline. The CDR3 DNA sequence: TGTGTCAGCAGCCAAAGGGGGGCTTTGGACATTCAGTACTTC. Translating gives CVSSQRGALDIQYF. The full variable domain, its missing parts supplied by reference TRBV14 and TRBJ2-4, is EAGVTQFPSHSVIEKGQTVTLRCDPISGHDNLYWYRRVMGKEIKFLLHFVKESKQDESGMPNNRFLAERTGGTYSTLKVQPAELEDSGVYFCVSSQRGALDIQYFGAGTRLSVL.

This clonotype was observed a handful of times. J is TRBJ2-3 and V is TRBV3-1; 8 positions match TRBD2. From germline, CDR1 is LGHDT and CDR2 YNNKEL (reference sequence). This CDR3 contains 16 residues. After removal of 2 bases from V and 2 bases from J, the junction contained 6 bases not matched to a gene. The CDR3 DNA follows: TGTGCCAGCAGCCAAACCAGCGGGAGCGTCACAGATACGCAGTATTTT. This sequence encodes CASSQTSGSVTDTQYF.

The J gene is TRBJ2-7, the V gene TRBV14; D call uncertain. Trimming took off 3 bases at V and 6 bases at J, with 24 bases between the two ends. Germline CDR1 is SGHDN and CDR2 is FVKESK. This CDR3 region has 17 residues. The CDR3 DNA sequence: TGTGCCAGCAGCCAGTCGTCAGGACGACAAGGGCTACTCGAGCAGTACTTC. This sequence encodes CASSQSSGRQGLLEQYF.

This clonotype occurred a few times. This chain links TRBV6-2 or TRBV6-3 with TRBJ2-3; unclear D gene. The V end lost 2 bases, the J end lost 0 bases, and 21 bases lay between the germline ends. CDR1 MNHEY and CDR2 SVGEGT come from the germline V gene. This CDR3 has 19 amino acids. The CDR3 DNA reads TGTGCCAGCAGTTACCCTAAACTGGGGTACAGCGCTAGCACAGATACGCAGTATTTT. It specifies CASSYPKLGYSASTDTQYF.

The genes are TRBV25-1 and TRBJ2-1; TRBD2 agrees at 12 bases. The V segment lost 3 bases and the J segment 5 bases; nucleotides outside the gene matches: 5. Per germline, CDR1 MGHDK and CDR2 SYGVNS. This CDR3 is built from 16 residues. The CDR3 protein is CASSERLAGAHNEQFF. The DNA of the CDR3 is TGTGCCAGCAGTGAGCGACTAGCGGGGGCCCACAATGAGCAGTTCTTC.

The V and J genes are TRBV3-1 and TRBJ2-1; 7 positions agree with TRBD1. V shed 6 bases, J shed 7 bases, and the junction held 12 bases outside the gene matches. Germline lookup yields CDR1 LGHDT and CDR2 YNNKEL (reference sequence). This CDR3 region has 15 residues. The DNA of the CDR3 is TGTGCCAGCAGATTCAGACAGGGAGTAGGTAATGAGCAGTTCTTC. Translated, it gives CASRFRQGVGNEQFF.

This clonotype was picked up a small number of times. The rearrangement links TRBV27 to TRBJ1-1; D is unresolved. CDR1 and CDR2 (germline): MNHEY, SMNVEV (reference sequence). Between the trimmed V and J ends, which lost 3 bases and 1 base, there was a span of 9 bases. The CDR3 extends over 14 amino acids. For the CDR3, the DNA is TGTGCCAGCAGTTTTAGCAGGACGAACACTGAAGCTTTCTTT. This encodes CASSFSRTNTEAFF.

This clonotype appeared a few times. The chain recombines TRBV6-5 with TRBJ1-1; D uncertain. CDR3 length: 14 amino acids. With 2 bases removed from V and 5 bases from J, the gap between germline ends came to 12 bases. Germline CDR1 MNHEY, CDR2 SVGAGI. The chain's CDR3 is CASSYGRRGTEAFF. CDR3 sequence (DNA): TGTGCCAGCAGTTACGGCAGGCGAGGGACTGAAGCTTTCTTT.

A word on this clonotype: Given the absence of the conserved phenylalanine or tryptophan at the CDR3 end, a read error is likely. This chain connects TRBV3-1 to TRBJ2-5; D gene ambiguous. V gave up 2 bases and J gave up 9 bases, with 7 bases separating them. Looked up from germline, CDR1 is LGHDT and CDR2 is YNNKEL (reference sequence). This CDR3 has 11 residues. The CDR3 loop is CASSQTWAQYY. The DNA for the CDR3 is TGTGCCAGCAGCCAAACATGGGCCCAGTACTAC.